The source of this TCR beta chain is a study of T cells after yellow fever vaccination. A note on this clonotype: Its specificity is unknown.

TCR cDNA, made by 5'RACE template switching, carried an added universal primer site and UMIs. TCRdb re-called the 5' RACE reads through MiXCR, storing one row per CDR3 protein. The table shows hundreds of thousands of distinct CDR3 sequences, with under 20% occurring only once. Germline loops: CDR1 LGHNA, CDR2 YSLEER. The CDR3 spans 15 residues. Trimming pared 0 bases from V and 4 bases from J, leaving 12 bases between. General observations from the study: Abundant clonotypes (contaminants from the bulk population) could be present in FACS-sorted repertoires. Weaker overall, the secondary response nonetheless peaked faster (day 5 versus 15). Primary-vaccination clones mostly resurfaced post-booster (nearly 97% CD4, 75% to 90% CD8).

This TCR was sampled from a man between 18 and 29 years old who received the YFV17D yellow fever vaccine. V and J are TRBV4-3 and TRBJ2-5; maybe TRBD1 (6 bases). The material sequenced was PBMCs, taken before the yellow fever booster vaccination. In DNA form, the CDR3 reads TGCGCCAGCAGCCAAGATAACAGGGCGCGAGAGACCCAGTACTTC. This gives the protein CASSQDNRARETQYF.